Listed below are T cell receptor beta chains from one sample, sequenced in a study of shared clonotypes between healthy human individuals. TCRdb keeps only in-frame clones here, not all; method: immunoSEQ multiplex PCR. The repertoire holds around 2,000,000 clones, with approximately 94% as singletons. Source material: naive CD8+ T cells sorted from blood. The origin of the receptors is a man between 18 and 35 years old in good health. Both conserved end residues are part of each CDR3. Fields, in order: V gene, CDR3 length, clone size, J gene, D gene, CDR3 protein, CDR3 DNA. The D gene is left open where the match is weak. Clone sizes are given selectively: once, few, many, or a class where the clone is expanded.

V gene: TRBV27; CDR3 length: 15; clone size: once; J gene: TRBJ1-2; D gene: TRBD1; CDR3 protein: CASSAPGQGAGGYTF; CDR3 DNA: TGTGCCAGCAGTGCACCGGGACAGGGGGCTGGTGGCTACACCTTC
V gene: TRBV7-9; CDR3 length: 16; clone size: .; J gene: TRBJ2-1; D gene: TRBD1; CDR3 protein: CASSLASTGPYNEQFF; CDR3 DNA: TGTGCCAGCAGCTTAGCATCGACAGGGCCCTACAATGAGCAGTTCTTC
V gene: TRBV27; CDR3 length: 13; clone size: few; J gene: TRBJ2-7; D gene: TRBD1; CDR3 protein: CASSVGTGYEQYF; CDR3 DNA: TGTGCCAGCAGTGTCGGGACAGGGTACGAGCAGTACTTC
V gene: TRBV4-3; CDR3 length: 17; clone size: once; J gene: TRBJ2-3; D gene: .; CDR3 protein: CASSQDGDVAVTDTQYF; CDR3 DNA: TGCGCCAGCAGCCAAGATGGTGATGTAGCTGTCACAGATACGCAGTATTTT
V gene: TRBV5-1; CDR3 length: 18; clone size: .; J gene: TRBJ2-2; D gene: TRBD2; CDR3 protein: CASSFHYSGGSDTGELFF; CDR3 DNA: TGCGCCAGCAGCTTTCACTACAGCGGGGGGTCCGACACCGGGGAGCTGTTTTTT
V gene: TRBV7-9; CDR3 length: 13; clone size: once; J gene: TRBJ2-5; D gene: .; CDR3 protein: CASSPRLDETQYF; CDR3 DNA: TGTGCCAGCAGCCCCCGACTAGACGAGACCCAGTACTTC
V gene: TRBV27; CDR3 length: 15; clone size: .; J gene: TRBJ2-3; D gene: .; CDR3 protein: CASSLDGSDWNTQYF; CDR3 DNA: TGTGCCAGCAGTTTGGACGGGAGTGATTGGAATACGCAGTATTTT
V gene: TRBV10-3; CDR3 length: 14; clone size: .; J gene: TRBJ2-3; D gene: .; CDR3 protein: CATQVDGAIDTQYF; CDR3 DNA: TGTGCCACGCAGGTGGACGGGGCGATAGATACGCAGTATTTT
V gene: TRBV7-9; CDR3 length: 18; clone size: .; J gene: TRBJ2-3; D gene: TRBD2; CDR3 protein: CASSLGLAGDMGTDTQYF; CDR3 DNA: TGTGCCAGCAGCTTAGGACTAGCGGGAGACATGGGGACAGATACGCAGTATTTT
V gene: TRBV19; CDR3 length: 12; clone size: .; J gene: TRBJ1-1; D gene: .; CDR3 protein: CASSIRGNEAFF; CDR3 DNA: TGTGCCAGTAGTATCCGGGGGAATGAAGCTTTCTTT
V gene: TRBV6-5; CDR3 length: 15; clone size: .; J gene: TRBJ2-5; D gene: TRBD1; CDR3 protein: CASSYSTGGTETQYF; CDR3 DNA: TGTGCCAGCAGTTACTCGACAGGGGGCACGGAGACCCAGTACTTC
V gene: TRBV13; CDR3 length: 17; clone size: .; J gene: TRBJ2-1; D gene: .; CDR3 protein: CASSLGSTGRGYNEQFF; CDR3 DNA: TGTGCCAGCAGCTTAGGTTCTACAGGGCGTGGGTACAATGAGCAGTTCTTC
V gene: TRBV9; CDR3 length: 14; clone size: .; J gene: TRBJ2-7; D gene: .; CDR3 protein: CASSVSGNSYEQYF; CDR3 DNA: TGTGCCAGCAGCGTAAGCGGTAACTCCTACGAGCAGTACTTC
V gene: TRBV11-3; CDR3 length: 12; clone size: .; J gene: TRBJ2-2; D gene: .; CDR3 protein: CASRRGAGELFF; CDR3 DNA: TGTGCCAGTAGACGGGGAGCCGGGGAGCTGTTTTTT
V gene: TRBV29-1; CDR3 length: 12; clone size: .; J gene: TRBJ1-2; D gene: .; CDR3 protein: CSAQGLGGGYTF; CDR3 DNA: TGCAGCGCGCAAGGGCTAGGGGGTGGCTACACCTTC
V gene: TRBV6-6; CDR3 length: 16; clone size: .; J gene: TRBJ2-1; D gene: .; CDR3 protein: CASSYNGREIHNEQFF; CDR3 DNA: TGTGCCAGCAGTTACAATGGGAGAGAGATCCACAATGAGCAGTTCTTC
V gene: TRBV7-7; CDR3 length: 15; clone size: few; J gene: TRBJ1-3; D gene: .; CDR3 protein: CASSQDSSFGNTIYF; CDR3 DNA: TGTGCTAGCAGCCAGGACAGTAGCTTTGGAAACACCATATATTTT
V gene: TRBV4-1; CDR3 length: 14; clone size: .; J gene: TRBJ2-7; D gene: .; CDR3 protein: CASSQEESSYEQYF; CDR3 DNA: TGCGCCAGCAGCCAAGAAGAGAGCTCCTACGAGCAGTACTTC
V gene: TRBV7-9; CDR3 length: 17; clone size: .; J gene: TRBJ2-4; D gene: .; CDR3 protein: CASSLEIVLGAKNIQYF; CDR3 DNA: TGTGCCAGCAGCTTAGAAATCGTTCTAGGAGCCAAAAACATTCAGTACTTC
V gene: TRBV6-5; CDR3 length: 15; clone size: .; J gene: TRBJ2-5; D gene: .; CDR3 protein: CASSYSSTAQETQYF; CDR3 DNA: TGTGCCAGCAGTTACTCGTCGACAGCTCAAGAGACCCAGTACTTC
V gene: TRBV29-1; CDR3 length: 14; clone size: few; J gene: TRBJ2-1; D gene: .; CDR3 protein: CSLKRGPYYNEQFF; CDR3 DNA: TGCAGCCTTAAACGGGGGCCCTATTACAATGAGCAGTTCTTC
V gene: TRBV9; CDR3 length: 14; clone size: .; J gene: TRBJ1-1; D gene: TRBD1; CDR3 protein: CASSGTGGSTEAFF; CDR3 DNA: TGTGCCAGCAGCGGGACAGGGGGAAGCACTGAAGCTTTCTTT
V gene: TRBV6-6; CDR3 length: 14; clone size: .; J gene: TRBJ2-7; D gene: TRBD2; CDR3 protein: CASSLLAGGYEQYF; CDR3 DNA: TGCGCCAGCAGTTTACTAGCGGGAGGTTACGAGCAGTACTTC
V gene: TRBV11-2; CDR3 length: 16; clone size: .; J gene: TRBJ1-1; D gene: TRBD1; CDR3 protein: CASRRDRGRLNTEAFF; CDR3 DNA: TGTGCCAGCAGAAGAGACAGGGGGAGGTTGAACACTGAAGCTTTCTTT
V gene: TRBV2; CDR3 length: 14; clone size: .; J gene: TRBJ2-5; D gene: .; CDR3 protein: CASRELGGEETQYF; CDR3 DNA: TGTGCCAGCAGGGAACTAGGAGGGGAAGAGACCCAGTACTTC
V gene: TRBV10-3; CDR3 length: 15; clone size: .; J gene: TRBJ2-5; D gene: .; CDR3 protein: CAISEAQGGQETQYF; CDR3 DNA: TGTGCCATCAGTGAGGCACAGGGAGGGCAAGAGACCCAGTACTTC
V gene: TRBV5-8; CDR3 length: 13; clone size: .; J gene: TRBJ1-1; D gene: TRBD1; CDR3 protein: CASSPPGGTEAFF; CDR3 DNA: TGTGCCAGCAGCCCTCCAGGGGGCACTGAAGCTTTCTTT
V gene: TRBV28; CDR3 length: 14; clone size: .; J gene: TRBJ2-5; D gene: .; CDR3 protein: CASRTPGAVETQYF; CDR3 DNA: TGTGCCAGCAGAACGCCGGGGGCTGTGGAGACCCAGTACTTC
V gene: TRBV11-2; CDR3 length: 14; clone size: .; J gene: TRBJ2-7; D gene: .; CDR3 protein: CASSWGDGSYEQYF; CDR3 DNA: TGTGCCAGCAGCTGGGGGGACGGCTCCTACGAGCAGTACTTC
V gene: TRBV6-6; CDR3 length: 14; clone size: .; J gene: TRBJ2-7; D gene: TRBD2; CDR3 protein: CASSGLAVPYEQYF; CDR3 DNA: TGTGCCAGCAGCGGACTAGCGGTTCCATACGAGCAGTACTTC
V gene: TRBV7-6; CDR3 length: 13; clone size: .; J gene: TRBJ2-7; D gene: .; CDR3 protein: CASSLTNSYEQYF; CDR3 DNA: TGTGCCAGCAGCTTGACGAACAGCTACGAGCAGTACTTC
V gene: TRBV4-1; CDR3 length: 14; clone size: .; J gene: TRBJ2-2; D gene: .; CDR3 protein: CASSHPWDTGELFF; CDR3 DNA: TGCGCCAGCAGCCACCCGTGGGATACCGGGGAGCTGTTTTTT
V gene: TRBV7-9; CDR3 length: 13; clone size: .; J gene: TRBJ2-5; D gene: .; CDR3 protein: CASSWDFQETQYF; CDR3 DNA: TGTGCCAGCAGCTGGGACTTCCAAGAGACCCAGTACTTC
V gene: TRBV4-3; CDR3 length: 16; clone size: .; J gene: TRBJ2-7; D gene: TRBD2; CDR3 protein: CASSRGLAESSYEQYF; CDR3 DNA: TGCGCCAGCAGCCGAGGACTAGCGGAGAGCTCCTACGAGCAGTACTTC
V gene: TRBV6-1; CDR3 length: 13; clone size: .; J gene: TRBJ2-1; D gene: TRBD1; CDR3 protein: CASRDRGLHEQFF; CDR3 DNA: TGTGCCAGCAGGGACAGGGGGCTTCATGAGCAGTTCTTC
V gene: TRBV28; CDR3 length: 13; clone size: once; J gene: TRBJ2-1; D gene: .; CDR3 protein: CASSPHGDNEQFF; CDR3 DNA: TGTGCCAGCAGTCCCCACGGGGACAATGAGCAGTTCTTC
V gene: TRBV2; CDR3 length: 14; clone size: .; J gene: TRBJ1-4; D gene: .; CDR3 protein: CASRVGQIDEKLFF; CDR3 DNA: TGTGCCAGCAGAGTTGGACAGATTGATGAAAAACTGTTTTTT
V gene: TRBV10-3; CDR3 length: 14; clone size: .; J gene: TRBJ1-1; D gene: .; CDR3 protein: CAISDPDQGTEAFF; CDR3 DNA: TGTGCCATCAGTGACCCAGACCAGGGTACTGAAGCTTTCTTT
V gene: TRBV7-2; CDR3 length: 11; clone size: .; J gene: TRBJ2-1; D gene: .; CDR3 protein: CASSLEPEQFF; CDR3 DNA: TGTGCCAGCAGCTTAGAACCCGAGCAGTTCTTC
V gene: TRBV19; CDR3 length: 12; clone size: .; J gene: TRBJ2-7; D gene: .; CDR3 protein: CALLRGSYEQYF; CDR3 DNA: TGTGCCCTTTTAAGGGGCTCCTACGAGCAGTACTTC
V gene: TRBV15; CDR3 length: 16; clone size: .; J gene: TRBJ2-1; D gene: TRBD1; CDR3 protein: CATSSTGTGIWNEQFF; CDR3 DNA: TGTGCCACCAGCAGCACCGGGACAGGGATCTGGAATGAGCAGTTCTTC
V gene: TRBV9; CDR3 length: 14; clone size: .; J gene: TRBJ1-5; D gene: .; CDR3 protein: CASSAGTENQPQHF; CDR3 DNA: TGTGCCAGCAGCGCCGGGACCGAGAATCAGCCCCAGCATTTT
V gene: TRBV30; CDR3 length: 13; clone size: .; J gene: TRBJ1-1; D gene: .; CDR3 protein: CAWGTNMNTEAFF; CDR3 DNA: TGTGCCTGGGGGACAAATATGAACACTGAAGCTTTCTTT
V gene: TRBV10-2; CDR3 length: 13; clone size: .; J gene: TRBJ2-1; D gene: TRBD2; CDR3 protein: CASTASGYNEQFF; CDR3 DNA: TGCGCCAGCACCGCTAGCGGGTACAATGAGCAGTTCTTC
V gene: TRBV19; CDR3 length: 14; clone size: .; J gene: TRBJ2-2; D gene: .; CDR3 protein: CASSIDLGAGELFF; CDR3 DNA: TGTGCCAGTAGTATAGATCTGGGGGCCGGGGAGCTGTTTTTT
V gene: TRBV7-7; CDR3 length: 10; clone size: .; J gene: TRBJ1-1; D gene: .; CDR3 protein: CGPVNTEAFF; CDR3 DNA: TGTGGTCCGGTGAACACTGAAGCTTTCTTT
V gene: TRBV27; CDR3 length: 14; clone size: .; J gene: TRBJ2-7; D gene: TRBD1; CDR3 protein: CASRPTGGTYEQYF; CDR3 DNA: TGTGCCAGCAGACCTACAGGGGGCACCTACGAGCAGTACTTC
V gene: TRBV25-1; CDR3 length: 14; clone size: .; J gene: TRBJ2-1; D gene: .; CDR3 protein: CASGGPYDDDEQFF; CDR3 DNA: TGTGCCTCCGGCGGACCATACGATGACGATGAGCAGTTCTTC
V gene: TRBV19; CDR3 length: 13; clone size: .; J gene: TRBJ1-1; D gene: TRBD1; CDR3 protein: CASPDRDRGIAFF; CDR3 DNA: TGTGCCAGTCCAGACCGGGACAGGGGGATCGCTTTCTTT
V gene: TRBV7-9; CDR3 length: 15; clone size: .; J gene: TRBJ2-7; D gene: TRBD1; CDR3 protein: CASSNPGQGDYEQYF; CDR3 DNA: TGTGCCAGCAGCAACCCGGGACAGGGCGACTACGAGCAGTACTTC